This is a list of T cell receptor beta chains from one sample in a study of control samples from healthy donors and cancer patients. Sequencing was performed with immunoSEQ multiplex PCR; in TCRdb, only in-frame clones are kept and a portion is missing. The sample lists about 220,000 clones; roughly 94% were seen once. The sequenced sample was blood. These receptors were collected from a man over 45 in good health. CDR3s include the opening cysteine and the closing phenylalanine or tryptophan. A D gene is named only where the DNA matches it firmly. The size field is filled for only some rows; it gives once, few, many or a size class.

D,size,J,V,DNA,CDR3
TRBD2,-,TRBJ2-1,TRBV3-1/TRBV3-2,TGTGCCAGCAGCCACGGGGGGGGCGGGGGCCCAACTTACAATGAGCAGTTCTTC,CASSHGGGGGPTYNEQFF
-,-,TRBJ1-1,TRBV5-1,TGCGCCAGCAGCTTCCAGGAAACGTTTGGAGAAACTTTCTTT,CASSFQETFGETFF
TRBD1,-,TRBJ1-1,TRBV28,TGTGCCAGCAGTTTACTTGGACAGGGAGGTGGGTATAAGGCTTTCTTT,CASSLLGQGGGYKAFF
-,-,TRBJ1-1,TRBV27,TGTGCCAGCAGTTTTTGGGGGAGCGGGACTGAAGCTTTCTTT,CASSFWGSGTEAFF
-,-,TRBJ1-2,TRBV19,TGTGCCAGTAGTCGGGTCGGCTATGGCTACACCTTC,CASSRVGYGYTF
TRBD2,-,TRBJ2-5,TRBV9,TGTGCCAGCAGCGGAGGACTAGGAGAGACCCAGTACTTC,CASSGGLGETQYF
TRBD2,-,TRBJ2-1,TRBV10-3,TGTGCCATTGCCGGGACTAGCGGCCTCTACAATGAGCAGTTCTTC,CAIAGTSGLYNEQFF
-,-,TRBJ1-4,TRBV7-9,TGTGCCAGCAGCTTGCAGGGATCTAATGAAAAACTGTTTTTT,CASSLQGSNEKLFF
-,-,TRBJ1-4,TRBV2,TGTGCCAGCAGTGAAGGCCCGGATGGAAAACTGTTTTTT,CASSEGPDGKLFF
-,once,TRBJ2-7,TRBV27,TGTGCCAGCAGTACCGCCGTTGGACAAGTCTACGAGCAGTACTTC,CASSTAVGQVYEQYF
-,-,TRBJ1-1,TRBV2,TGTGCCAGCAGTGAGAGGGTGAACACTGAAGCTTTCTTT,CASSERVNTEAFF
-,-,TRBJ2-7,TRBV13,TGTGCCAGCAGCTTGGGTCGGTCCTACGAGCAGTACTTC,CASSLGRSYEQYF
TRBD2,-,TRBJ2-1,TRBV28,TGTGCCAGCAGTAGACTAGCGGGGGGCTCCTACAATGAGCAGTTCTTC,CASSRLAGGSYNEQFF
-,-,TRBJ2-3,TRBV7-2,TGTGCCAGCAGCTACCAGTATCCGCACACTTCAGATACGCAGTATTTT,CASSYQYPHTSDTQYF
-,-,TRBJ1-5,TRBV28,TGTGCCAGCAGCCTCCGACCGCAGCCCCAGCATTTT,CASSLRPQPQHF
-,-,TRBJ2-3,TRBV6-5,TGTGCCAGCAGTTACTCGGGTGGGGGGTTCACAGATACGCAGTATTTT,CASSYSGGGFTDTQYF
-,-,TRBJ2-3,TRBV7-8,TGTGCCAGCAGCTTAGCTCCAGCTAGCACAGATACGCAGTATTTT,CASSLAPASTDTQYF
-,-,TRBJ2-2,TRBV3-1/TRBV3-2,TGTGCCAGCAGGCCGGACACCGGGGAGCTGTTTTTT,CASRPDTGELFF
-,-,TRBJ1-1,TRBV28,TGTGCCAGCAGCCCGGGACCGCGTTCTGGGGCTTTCTTT,CASSPGPRSGAFF
TRBD1,-,TRBJ1-6,TRBV18,TGTGCCAGCTCACCGGGACAGGCCGCAACCCTCCACTTT,CASSPGQAATLHF
TRBD2,-,TRBJ2-2,TRBV7-6,TGTGCCAGCAGCTTAGGGGGACTAGCGGGGATCACCGGGGAGCTGTTTTTT,CASSLGGLAGITGELFF
-,-,TRBJ1-4,TRBV2,TGTGCCAGCAGTGACTCCCAACGGGGCTATGAAAAACTGTTTTTT,CASSDSQRGYEKLFF
-,-,TRBJ1-6,TRBV5-4,TGTGCCACTGCGACGAGCTCCTATAATTCACCCCTCCACTTT,CATATSSYNSPLHF
TRBD1,-,TRBJ2-7,TRBV9,TGTGCCAGCAGCGTAGCCGGGACAGAGTACTACGAGCAGTACTTC,CASSVAGTEYYEQYF
-,-,TRBJ1-5,TRBV19,TGTGCCAGTAGTCTCCCTACAGGGTTTGGCAATCAGCCCCAGCATTTT,CASSLPTGFGNQPQHF
-,-,TRBJ1-1,TRBV3-1/TRBV3-2,TGTGCCAGCAGCCGACAGATGAACACTGAAGCTTTCTTT,CASSRQMNTEAFF